Detailed here is one T cell receptor (beta chain). Its antigen is not identified. One entry per CDR3 protein, called by TCRdb with MiXCR from the 5' RACE reads. The table has fewer than 650,000 distinct CDR3 sequences, 17% seen once. This CDR3 region has 16 residues. Germline lookup yields CDR1 SGHVS and CDR2 FQNEAQ. V lost 3 bases to trimming and J lost 0 bases, with 11 bases between them. The sample comes from a study of T-cell memory formation after mild COVID-19. General study points: Confirmation was lacking for SARS-CoV-2 specificity of second-wave clones that peaked on day 37. Whereas later expanders leaned CD4+, clones contracting day 15 to 85 showed a balanced CD4/CD8 makeup.

The sample comprised PBMCs or a T cell subset sorted from them (not recorded which). The TCR originated in an adult woman who had mild COVID-19 (a few samples of this study predate the infection). Cell type and time point are not known. This chain connects TRBV7-8 to TRBJ2-2, with D possibly TRBD1 on 5 matching bases. The CDR3 loop is CASSFQGGANTGELFF. CDR3 nucleotide sequence: TGTGCCAGCAGCTTTCAGGGCGGAGCGAACACCGGGGAGCTGTTTTTT.